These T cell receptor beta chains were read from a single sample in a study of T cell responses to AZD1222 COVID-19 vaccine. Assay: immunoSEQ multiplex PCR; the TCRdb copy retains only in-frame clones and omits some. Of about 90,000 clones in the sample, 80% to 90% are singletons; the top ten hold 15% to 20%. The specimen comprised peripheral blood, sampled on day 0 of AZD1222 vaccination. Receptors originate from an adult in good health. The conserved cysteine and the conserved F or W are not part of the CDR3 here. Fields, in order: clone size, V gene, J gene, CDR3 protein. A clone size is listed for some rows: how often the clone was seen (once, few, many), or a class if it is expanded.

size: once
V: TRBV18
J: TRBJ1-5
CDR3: ASSPPGVFDQPQH

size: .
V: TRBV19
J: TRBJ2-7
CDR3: ASSLRTDRQQY

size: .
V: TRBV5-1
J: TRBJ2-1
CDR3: ASSLAGQGIRNEQF

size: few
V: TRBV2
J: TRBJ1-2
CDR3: ASSPPVYGDGGYT

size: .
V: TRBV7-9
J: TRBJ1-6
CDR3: ASSLGGAGSPLH

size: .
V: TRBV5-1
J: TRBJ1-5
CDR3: ASSFDSNQPQH

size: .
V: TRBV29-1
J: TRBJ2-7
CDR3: SVFLGRNSYEQY

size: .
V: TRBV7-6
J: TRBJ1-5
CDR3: ASSQGTGPMNQPQH

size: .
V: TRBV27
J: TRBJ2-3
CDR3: ASSLSLRDTDTQY

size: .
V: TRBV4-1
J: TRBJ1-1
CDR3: ASSQRGQGANTEAF

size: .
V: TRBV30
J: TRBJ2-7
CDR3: AWAGTAYEQY

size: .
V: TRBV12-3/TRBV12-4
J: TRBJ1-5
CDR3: ASTAMRGPQH

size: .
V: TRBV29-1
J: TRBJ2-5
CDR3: SVERRDNRGDGETQY

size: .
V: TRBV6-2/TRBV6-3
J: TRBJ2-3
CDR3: ASSLLAGGQDTQY

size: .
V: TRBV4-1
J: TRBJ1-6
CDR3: ASSPLTGGNSPLH

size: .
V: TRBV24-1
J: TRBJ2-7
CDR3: ATSDPGTSGSYEQY

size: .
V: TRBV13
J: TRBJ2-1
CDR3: ASSRDRIANEQF

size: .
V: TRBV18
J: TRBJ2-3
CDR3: ASSLTADTQY

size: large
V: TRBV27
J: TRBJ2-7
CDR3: ASSQDFSSYEQY

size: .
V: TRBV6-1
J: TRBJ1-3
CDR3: ASSEVLLSGNTIY

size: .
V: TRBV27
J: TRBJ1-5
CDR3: ASSLLAGENQPQH

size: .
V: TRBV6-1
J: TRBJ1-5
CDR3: ASSEIPRPQH

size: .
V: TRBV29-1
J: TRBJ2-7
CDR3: SVEGRGNEQY

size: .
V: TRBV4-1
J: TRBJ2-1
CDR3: ASSQGTRNNEQF

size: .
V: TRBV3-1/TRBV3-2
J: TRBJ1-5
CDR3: ASSPNPTFGGWQPQH

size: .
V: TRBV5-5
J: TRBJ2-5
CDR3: ASSLARVGVTQY

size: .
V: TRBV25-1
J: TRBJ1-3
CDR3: ASKLQGSGNTIY

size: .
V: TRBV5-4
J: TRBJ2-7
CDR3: ASSHSGGEQY

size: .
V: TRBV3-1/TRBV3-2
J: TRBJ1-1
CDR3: ASSQGRQNTEAF

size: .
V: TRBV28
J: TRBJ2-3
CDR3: ASSLLSGTGADTQY

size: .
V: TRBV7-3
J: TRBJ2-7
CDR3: ASSLSSSYEQY

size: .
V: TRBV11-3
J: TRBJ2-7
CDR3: ASSFKGNYEQY